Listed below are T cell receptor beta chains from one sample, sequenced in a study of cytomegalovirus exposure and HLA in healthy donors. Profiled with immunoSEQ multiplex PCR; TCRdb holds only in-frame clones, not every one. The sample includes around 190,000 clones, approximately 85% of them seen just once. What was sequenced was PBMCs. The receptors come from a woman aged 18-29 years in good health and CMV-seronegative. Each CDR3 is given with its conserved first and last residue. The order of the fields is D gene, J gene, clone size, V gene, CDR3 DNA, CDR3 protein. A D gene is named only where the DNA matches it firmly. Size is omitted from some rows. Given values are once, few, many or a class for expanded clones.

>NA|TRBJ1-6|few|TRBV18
TGTGCCAGCTCCCCAAGCGGACAGTCGAATTCACCCCTCCACTTT
CASSPSGQSNSPLHF
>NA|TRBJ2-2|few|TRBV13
TGTGCCAGCAGCTCACCCCTCGGGAGACCCAACACCGGGGAGCTGTTTTTT
CASSSPLGRPNTGELFF
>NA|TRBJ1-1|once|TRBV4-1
TGCGCCAGCAGCCCCCTTGGTCTATCGAACACTGAAGCTTTCTTT
CASSPLGLSNTEAFF
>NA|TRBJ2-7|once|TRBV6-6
TGTGCCAGCAGTTATGTACGGGGTGCCTCCTACGAGCAGTACTTC
CASSYVRGASYEQYF
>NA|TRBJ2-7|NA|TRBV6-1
TGTGCCAGCAGTGAAAGGTTCGGCAGGGTTGCGGTGAACTCCTACGAGCAGTACTTC
CASSERFGRVAVNSYEQYF
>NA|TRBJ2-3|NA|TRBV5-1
TGCGCCAGCAGCTTGGGCTACACAGATACGCAGTATTTT
CASSLGYTDTQYF
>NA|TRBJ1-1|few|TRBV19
TGTGCCAGTAACGGTATCTCGTTGAACACTGAAGCTTTCTTT
CASNGISLNTEAFF
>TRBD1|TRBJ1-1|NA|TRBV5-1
TGCGCCAGCAGCTGGGGACAGAATAGGTACACTGAAGCTTTCTTT
CASSWGQNRYTEAFF
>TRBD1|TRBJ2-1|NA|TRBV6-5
TGTGCCAGCAGTTACATGGGACAGAACTACAATGAGCAGTTCTTC
CASSYMGQNYNEQFF
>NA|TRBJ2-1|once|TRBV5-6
TGTGCCAGCAGCTTGGTGGTACAAAATGAGCAGTTCTTC
CASSLVVQNEQFF
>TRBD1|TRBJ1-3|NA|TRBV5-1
TGCGCCAGCAGCGACACAGGGGCTGGAAACACCATATATTTT
CASSDTGAGNTIYF
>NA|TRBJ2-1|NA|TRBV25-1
TGTGCCAGCAGTGAATTGGCGGGAAACTACAATGAGCAGTTCTTC
CASSELAGNYNEQFF
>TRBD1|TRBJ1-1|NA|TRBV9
TGTGCCAGCAGCCTCCGTACTGGGACAGCTGAAGCTTTCTTT
CASSLRTGTAEAFF
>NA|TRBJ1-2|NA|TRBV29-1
TGCAGCGTGTACCACCCGACAGATCCCGGCTACACCTTC
CSVYHPTDPGYTF
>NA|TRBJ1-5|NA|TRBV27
TGTGCCAGCAGGGCACAGACGAATAGCAATCAGCCCCAGCATTTT
CASRAQTNSNQPQHF
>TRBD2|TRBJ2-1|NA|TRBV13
TGTGCCAGCAGCTTTGATCCTAGCGGGAGGGCTGGTGAGCAGTTCTTC
CASSFDPSGRAGEQFF
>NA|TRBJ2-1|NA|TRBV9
TGTGCCAGCAGCGTCTACGCAGGGCTTAGCTCCTACAATGAGCAGTTCTTC
CASSVYAGLSSYNEQFF
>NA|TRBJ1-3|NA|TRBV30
TGTGCCTGGAGTCTTGGGGCTGGCTCTGGAAACACCATATATTTT
CAWSLGAGSGNTIYF
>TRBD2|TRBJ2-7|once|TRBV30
TGTGCCTGGAGCCGGGGGGGCAGCTCCTACGAGCAGTACTTC
CAWSRGGSSYEQYF
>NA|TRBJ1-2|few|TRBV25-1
TGTGCCAGCAGTGAATACTCCCCCCTCCGGGGCTACACCTTC
CASSEYSPLRGYTF
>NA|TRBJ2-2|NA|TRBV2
TGTGCCAGCAAGAGGGAAGCGAACACCGGGGAGCTGTTTTTT
CASKREANTGELFF
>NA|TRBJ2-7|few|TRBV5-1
TGCGCCAGCAGCTTGAGGGTAGGCAGGGTGGACGAGCAGTACTTC
CASSLRVGRVDEQYF
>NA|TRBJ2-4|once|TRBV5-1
TGCGCCAGCAGCTTGGGGGCCCGGGTCGGAGGAAACATTCAGTACTTC
CASSLGARVGGNIQYF
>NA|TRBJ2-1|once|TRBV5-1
TGCGCCAGCAGCGAGGACAGGGAGGGGAATGAGCAGTTCTTC
CASSEDREGNEQFF
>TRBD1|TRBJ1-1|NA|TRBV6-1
TGTGCCAGCAGTGAGACTCGGGACAGGATTTTGTTCACTGAAGCTTTCTTT
CASSETRDRILFTEAFF
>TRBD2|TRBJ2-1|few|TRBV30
TGTGCCTGTCATAGCGGGAGCTCCTACAATGAGCAGTTCTTC
CACHSGSSYNEQFF
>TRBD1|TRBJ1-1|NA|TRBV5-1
TGCGCCAGCAGCTTACAACCGGGACAGATGAACACTGAAGCTTTCTTT
CASSLQPGQMNTEAFF
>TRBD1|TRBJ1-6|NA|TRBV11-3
TGTGCCAGCACACACCACAGGGGGTCCTATAATTCACCCCTCCACTTT
CASTHHRGSYNSPLHF
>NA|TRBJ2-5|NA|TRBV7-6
TGTGCCAGCAGCCCAGGGGGGCGGGAGACCCAGTACTTC
CASSPGGRETQYF
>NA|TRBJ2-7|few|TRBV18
TGTGCCAGCTCCCCGGGAGACTACGAGCAGTACTTC
CASSPGDYEQYF
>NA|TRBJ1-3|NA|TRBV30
TGTGCCTGGAGTTACTCACCTACTGGAAACACCATATATTTT
CAWSYSPTGNTIYF
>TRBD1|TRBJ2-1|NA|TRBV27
TGTGCCAGCAGTGTACAGGGGGCCTCGTATAATGAGCAGTTCTTC
CASSVQGASYNEQFF
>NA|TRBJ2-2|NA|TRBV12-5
TGTGCTAGTGGAATAGGGGGAGGGAGGCTGTTTTTT
CASGIGGGRLFF
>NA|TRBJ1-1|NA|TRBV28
TGTGCCAGCAGTTTATCAGGGAACACTGAAGCTTTCTTT
CASSLSGNTEAFF
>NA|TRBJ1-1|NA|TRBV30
TGTGCCCGGGCGGGGAGTATTGCCACTGAAGCTTTCTTT
CARAGSIATEAFF
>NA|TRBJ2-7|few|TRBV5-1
TGCGCCAGCAGCCCGGGACAACTTACCTACGAGCAGTACTTC
CASSPGQLTYEQYF
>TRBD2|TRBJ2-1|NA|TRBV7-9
TGTGCCAGCAACCTAGCGGGCAGCTCCTACAATGAGCAGTTCTTC
CASNLAGSSYNEQFF
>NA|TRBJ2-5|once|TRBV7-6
TGTGCCAGCAGCTTAGGGGTCGGGGGATTGGGGCAAGAGACCCAGTACTTC
CASSLGVGGLGQETQYF
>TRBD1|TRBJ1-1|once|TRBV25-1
TGTGCCAGCAGTGACCCTGGACAGGGGGGAAGGAACACTGAAGCTTTCTTT
CASSDPGQGGRNTEAFF
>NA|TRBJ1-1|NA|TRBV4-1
TGCGCCAGCAGCCAAGGCCCACGGGGGATCACTGAAGCTTTCTTT
CASSQGPRGITEAFF
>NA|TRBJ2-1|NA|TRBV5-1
TGCGCCAGCAGCCGCGGGGATGGTAGCTCCTACAATGAGCAGTTCTTC
CASSRGDGSSYNEQFF
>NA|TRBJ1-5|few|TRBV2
TGTGCCAGCAGTGGGGGGACTGGGCGCCAGCCCCAGCATTTT
CASSGGTGRQPQHF
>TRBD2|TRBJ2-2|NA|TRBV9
TGTGCCAGCAGCTCTTCAGGGACTAGCCGGGCCGGGGAGCTGTTTTTT
CASSSSGTSRAGELFF
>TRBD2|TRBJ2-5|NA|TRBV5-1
TGCGCCAGCAGCTTGGTAGCGGGAGGTGGGGAGACCCAGTACTTC
CASSLVAGGGETQYF
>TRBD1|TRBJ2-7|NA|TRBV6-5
TGTGCCAGCAGTTACTCGACAGGGGACTACGAGCAGTACTTC
CASSYSTGDYEQYF
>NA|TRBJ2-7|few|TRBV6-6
TGTGCCAGCAGTTACACCTCTCGCAGGGGACGCGACGAGCAGTACTTC
CASSYTSRRGRDEQYF
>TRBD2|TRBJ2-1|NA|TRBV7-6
TGTGCCAGCAGCTTAGGGGGACTAGCGGAATCGCAGTTCTTC
CASSLGGLAESQFF
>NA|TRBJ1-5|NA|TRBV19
TGTGCCAGTAGTATATCCCACGGGGAGCCCCAGCATTTT
CASSISHGEPQHF
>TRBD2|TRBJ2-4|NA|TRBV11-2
TGTGCCAGCAGCCCGATTAGCGGGAGAAAGTCGAACATTCAGTACTTC
CASSPISGRKSNIQYF
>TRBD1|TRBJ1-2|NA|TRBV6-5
TGTGCCAGCAGTTATACCCTATTGGACAGGGACTATGGCTACACCTTC
CASSYTLLDRDYGYTF
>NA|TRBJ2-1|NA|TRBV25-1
TGTGCCAGTCTGCCTAACCTAATACTAGGGTTCGGTGAGCAGTTCTTC
CASLPNLILGFGEQFF
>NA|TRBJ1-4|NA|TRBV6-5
TGTGCCAGCGCTAAGGGGGCAACTAATGAAAAACTGTTTTTT
CASAKGATNEKLFF
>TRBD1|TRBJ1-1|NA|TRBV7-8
TGTGCCAGCAGCCCAACAGGGGGCGGAGCTTTCTTT
CASSPTGGGAFF